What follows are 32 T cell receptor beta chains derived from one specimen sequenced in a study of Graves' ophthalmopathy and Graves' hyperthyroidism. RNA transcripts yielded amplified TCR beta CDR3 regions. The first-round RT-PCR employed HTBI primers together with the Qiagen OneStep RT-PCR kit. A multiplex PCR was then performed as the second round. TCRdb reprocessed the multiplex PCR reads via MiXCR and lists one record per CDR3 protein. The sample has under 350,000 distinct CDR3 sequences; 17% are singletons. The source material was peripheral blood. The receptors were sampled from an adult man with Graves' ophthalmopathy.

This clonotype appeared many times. This CDR3 is CASSLAGNNQPQHF. The CDR3 nucleotides read TGTGCCAGCAGCTTAGCCGGGAACAATCAGCCCCAGCATTTT. V gene TRBV7-9 combines with J gene TRBJ1-5; D remains unclear. The CDR3 extends over 14 amino acids. Trimming shortened V by 0 bases and J by 3 bases, and 6 bases separated the two germline ends. Germline V gene lookup returns CDR1 SEHNR and CDR2 FQNEAQ (reference sequence).

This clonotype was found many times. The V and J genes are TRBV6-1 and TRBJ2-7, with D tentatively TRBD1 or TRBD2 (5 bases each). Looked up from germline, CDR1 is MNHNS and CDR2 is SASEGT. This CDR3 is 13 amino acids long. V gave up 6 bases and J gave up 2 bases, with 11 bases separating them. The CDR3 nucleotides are TGTGCCAGCAGAGAGAGGGGAACCTACGAGCAGTACTTC. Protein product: CASRERGTYEQYF.

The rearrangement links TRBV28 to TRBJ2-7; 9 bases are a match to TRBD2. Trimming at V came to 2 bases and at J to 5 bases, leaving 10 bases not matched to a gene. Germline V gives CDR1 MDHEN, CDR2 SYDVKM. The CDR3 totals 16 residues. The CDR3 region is CASSLIGSGGIDEQYF. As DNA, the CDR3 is TGTGCCAGCAGTTTAATCGGTAGCGGGGGTATCGACGAGCAGTACTTC.

For the CDR3, the DNA is TGTGCCAGCAGTGTCCTGACAGGGAGGGATGAGCAGTTCTTC. This sequence encodes CASSVLTGRDEQFF. V and J are TRBV6-1 and TRBJ2-1; D may match TRBD1 or TRBD2 (7 bases each). Germline values: CDR1 MNHNS, CDR2 SASEGT. Deletions cut 4 bases from V and 8 bases from J, with 15 bases between. The CDR3 loop spans 14 amino acids.

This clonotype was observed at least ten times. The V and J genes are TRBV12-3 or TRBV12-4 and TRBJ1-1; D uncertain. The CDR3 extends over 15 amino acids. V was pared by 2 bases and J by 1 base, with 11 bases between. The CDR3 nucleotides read TGTGCCAGCAGTTTAAGAACCGGCGGGAACACTGAAGCTTTCTTT. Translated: CASSLRTGGNTEAFF.

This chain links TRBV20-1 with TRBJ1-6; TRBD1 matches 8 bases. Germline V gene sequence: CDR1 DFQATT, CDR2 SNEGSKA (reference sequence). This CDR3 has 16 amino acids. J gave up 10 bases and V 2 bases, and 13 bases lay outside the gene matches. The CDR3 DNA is TGCAGTGCTAGACCCCAGGGGGCCCCCGGTGGATCACCCCTCCACTTT. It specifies CSARPQGAPGGSPLHF.

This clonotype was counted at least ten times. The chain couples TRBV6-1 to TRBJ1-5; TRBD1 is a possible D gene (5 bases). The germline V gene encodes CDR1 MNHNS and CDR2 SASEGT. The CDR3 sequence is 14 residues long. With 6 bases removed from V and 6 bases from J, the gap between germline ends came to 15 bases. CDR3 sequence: CASSRGGLVQPQHF. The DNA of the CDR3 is TGTGCCAGCAGCCGGGGGGGGTTAGTTCAGCCCCAGCATTTT.

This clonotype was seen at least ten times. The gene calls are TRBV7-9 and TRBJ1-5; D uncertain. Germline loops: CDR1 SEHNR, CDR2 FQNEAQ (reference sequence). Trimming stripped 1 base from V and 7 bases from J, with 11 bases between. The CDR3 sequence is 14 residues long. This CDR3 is CASSLDGKLQPQHF. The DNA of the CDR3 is TGTGCCAGCAGCTTAGACGGGAAACTGCAGCCCCAGCATTTT.

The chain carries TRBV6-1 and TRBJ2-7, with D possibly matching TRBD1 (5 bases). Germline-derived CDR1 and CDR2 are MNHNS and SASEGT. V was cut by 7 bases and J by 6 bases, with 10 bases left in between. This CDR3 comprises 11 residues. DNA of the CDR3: TGTGCCAGCATGAGGCAGGGCGAGCAGTACTTC. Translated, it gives CASMRQGEQYF.

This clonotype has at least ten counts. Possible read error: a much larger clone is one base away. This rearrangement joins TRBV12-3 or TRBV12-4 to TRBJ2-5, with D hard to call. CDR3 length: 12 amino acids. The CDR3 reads CASSLLEEAQYF. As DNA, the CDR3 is TGTGCCAGCAGTTTATTAGAAGAGGCCCAGTACTTC.

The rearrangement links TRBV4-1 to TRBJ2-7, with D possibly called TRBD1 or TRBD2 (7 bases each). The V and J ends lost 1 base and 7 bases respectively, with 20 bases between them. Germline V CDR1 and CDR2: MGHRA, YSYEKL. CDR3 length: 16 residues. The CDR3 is CASSQGWGGGAGEQYF. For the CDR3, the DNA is TGCGCCAGCAGCCAAGGGTGGGGAGGGGGCGCAGGAGAGCAGTACTTC.

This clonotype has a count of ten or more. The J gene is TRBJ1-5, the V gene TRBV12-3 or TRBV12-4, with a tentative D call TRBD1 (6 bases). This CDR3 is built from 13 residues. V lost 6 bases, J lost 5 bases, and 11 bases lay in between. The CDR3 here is CASSSSGDQPQHF. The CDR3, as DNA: TGTGCCAGCAGCTCCTCAGGGGATCAGCCCCAGCATTTT.

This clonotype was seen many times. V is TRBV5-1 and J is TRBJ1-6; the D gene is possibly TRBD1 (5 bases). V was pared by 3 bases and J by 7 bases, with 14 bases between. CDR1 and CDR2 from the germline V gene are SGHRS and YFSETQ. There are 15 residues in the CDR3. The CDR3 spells CASSSSTSGNSPLHF. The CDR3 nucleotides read TGCGCCAGCAGCTCTTCGACATCAGGGAATTCACCCCTCCACTTT.

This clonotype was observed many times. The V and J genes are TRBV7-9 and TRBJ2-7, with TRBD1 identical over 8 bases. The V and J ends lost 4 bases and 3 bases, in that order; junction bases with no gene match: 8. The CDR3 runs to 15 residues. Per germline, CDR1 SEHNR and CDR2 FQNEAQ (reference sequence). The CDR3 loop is CASSSRDRSNYEQYF. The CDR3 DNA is TGTGCCAGCAGCTCCCGGGACAGGTCTAACTACGAGCAGTACTTC.

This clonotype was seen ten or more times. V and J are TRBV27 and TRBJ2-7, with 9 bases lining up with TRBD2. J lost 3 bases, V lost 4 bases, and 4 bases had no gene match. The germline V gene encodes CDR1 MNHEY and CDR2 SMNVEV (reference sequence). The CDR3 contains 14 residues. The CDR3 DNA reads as TGTGCCAGCAGTTATAGCGGGGGTTTCTACGAGCAGTACTTC. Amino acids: CASSYSGGFYEQYF.

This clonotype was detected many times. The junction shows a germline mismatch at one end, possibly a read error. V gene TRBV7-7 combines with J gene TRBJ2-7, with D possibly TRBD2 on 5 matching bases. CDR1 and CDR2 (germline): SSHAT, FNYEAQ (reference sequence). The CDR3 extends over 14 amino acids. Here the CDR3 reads CASSPSGRWYEQYF. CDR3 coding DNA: TGTGCTAGCAGTCCCAGCGGCCGTTGGTACGAGCAGTACTTC.

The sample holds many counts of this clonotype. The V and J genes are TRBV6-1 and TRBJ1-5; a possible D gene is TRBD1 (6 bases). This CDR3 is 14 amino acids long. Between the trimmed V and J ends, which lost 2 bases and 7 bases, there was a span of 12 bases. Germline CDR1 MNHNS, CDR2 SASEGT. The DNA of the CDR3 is TGTGCCAGCAGTGAATCAGGGGCACGGCAGCCCCAGCATTTT. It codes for CASSESGARQPQHF.

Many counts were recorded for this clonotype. CDR3 coding DNA: TGCGCCAGCAGCCCTCGACTTACATTAAACACTGAAGCTTTCTTT. Encoded protein: CASSPRLTLNTEAFF. The rearrangement joins TRBV4-1 to TRBJ1-1; D is uncertain. This CDR3 comprises 15 residues. V was pared by 4 bases and J by 2 bases, with 14 bases between. Looked up from germline, CDR1 is MGHRA and CDR2 is YSYEKL.

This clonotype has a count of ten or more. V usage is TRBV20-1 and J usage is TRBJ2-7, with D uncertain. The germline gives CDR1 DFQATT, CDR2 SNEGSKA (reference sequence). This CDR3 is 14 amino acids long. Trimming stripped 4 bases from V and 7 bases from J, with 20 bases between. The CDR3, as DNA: TGCAGTGCTAAAGGCCGGGCGCCCGGAGTGGAGCAGTACTTC. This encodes CSAKGRAPGVEQYF.

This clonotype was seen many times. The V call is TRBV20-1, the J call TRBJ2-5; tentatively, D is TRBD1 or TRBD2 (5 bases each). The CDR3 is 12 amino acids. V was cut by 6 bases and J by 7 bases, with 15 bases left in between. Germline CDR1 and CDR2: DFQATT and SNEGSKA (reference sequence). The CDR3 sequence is CSAPRDGRTQYF. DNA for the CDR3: TGCAGTGCCCCCCGGGACGGTCGGACCCAGTACTTC.

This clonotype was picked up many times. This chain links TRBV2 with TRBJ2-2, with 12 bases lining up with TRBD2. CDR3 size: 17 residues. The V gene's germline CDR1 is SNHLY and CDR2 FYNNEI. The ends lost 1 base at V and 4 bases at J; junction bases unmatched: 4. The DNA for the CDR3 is TGTGCCAGCAGTGAAGGGACTAGCGGGATCGGCACCGGGGAGCTGTTTTTT. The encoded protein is CASSEGTSGIGTGELFF.

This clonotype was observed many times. CDR3 residues: CASSLARAENTGELFF. In DNA form, the CDR3 reads TGTGCCAGCAGCTTAGCGCGGGCAGAAAACACCGGGGAGCTGTTTTTT. The V and J genes are TRBV7-6 and TRBJ2-2; possible D gene TRBD2, 5 bases. The germline V gene encodes CDR1 SGHVS and CDR2 FNYEAQ. Deletions cut 0 bases from V and 2 bases from J, with 10 bases between. The CDR3 runs 16 residues.

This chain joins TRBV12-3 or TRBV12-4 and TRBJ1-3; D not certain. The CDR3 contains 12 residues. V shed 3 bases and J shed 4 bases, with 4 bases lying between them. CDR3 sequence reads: CASSFQGNTIYF. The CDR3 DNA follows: TGTGCCAGCAGTTTCCAGGGAAACACCATATATTTT.

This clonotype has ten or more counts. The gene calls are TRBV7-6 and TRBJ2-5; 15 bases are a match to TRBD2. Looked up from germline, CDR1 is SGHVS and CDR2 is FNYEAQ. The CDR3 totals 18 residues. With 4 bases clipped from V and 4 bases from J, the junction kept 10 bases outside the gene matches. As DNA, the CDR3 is TGTGCCAGCAGCTCCTATGGACTAGCGGGAGGGGTAAGAGAGACCCAGTACTTC. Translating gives CASSSYGLAGGVRETQYF.

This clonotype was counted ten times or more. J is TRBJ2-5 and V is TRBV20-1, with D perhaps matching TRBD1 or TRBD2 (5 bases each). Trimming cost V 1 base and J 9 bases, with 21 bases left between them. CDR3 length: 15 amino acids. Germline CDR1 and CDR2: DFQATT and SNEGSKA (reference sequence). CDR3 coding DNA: TGCAGTGCTAGAGGGATGGCCGGGACCTTACGGTCCCAGTACTTC. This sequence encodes CSARGMAGTLRSQYF.

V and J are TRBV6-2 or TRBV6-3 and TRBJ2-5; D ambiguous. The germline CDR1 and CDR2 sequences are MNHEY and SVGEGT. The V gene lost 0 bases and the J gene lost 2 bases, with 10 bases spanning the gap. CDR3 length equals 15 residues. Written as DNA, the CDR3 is TGTGCCAGCAGTTACTCTGCGGCGGCACAAGAGACCCAGTACTTC. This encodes CASSYSAAAQETQYF.

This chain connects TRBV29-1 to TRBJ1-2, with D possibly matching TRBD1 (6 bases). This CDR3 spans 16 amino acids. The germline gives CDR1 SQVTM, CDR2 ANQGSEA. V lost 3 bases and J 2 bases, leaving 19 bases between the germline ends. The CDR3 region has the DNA TGCAGCGTTGACTCGATCCAGACAGGCCTGAACTATGGCTACACCTTC. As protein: CSVDSIQTGLNYGYTF.

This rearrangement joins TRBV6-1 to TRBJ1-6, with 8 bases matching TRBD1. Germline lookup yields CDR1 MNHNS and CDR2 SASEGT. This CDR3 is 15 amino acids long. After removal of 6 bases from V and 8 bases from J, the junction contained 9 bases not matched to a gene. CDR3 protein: CASSPKAGGHSPLHF. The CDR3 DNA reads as TGTGCCAGCAGCCCCAAGGCAGGGGGCCATTCACCCCTCCACTTT.

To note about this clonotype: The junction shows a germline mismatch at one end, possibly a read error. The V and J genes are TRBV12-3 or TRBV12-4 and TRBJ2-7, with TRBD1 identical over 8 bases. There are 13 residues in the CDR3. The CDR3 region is CASSLRTGPEQSF. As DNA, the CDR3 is TGTGCCAGCAGTCTCCGGACAGGGCCCGAGCAGTCCTTC.

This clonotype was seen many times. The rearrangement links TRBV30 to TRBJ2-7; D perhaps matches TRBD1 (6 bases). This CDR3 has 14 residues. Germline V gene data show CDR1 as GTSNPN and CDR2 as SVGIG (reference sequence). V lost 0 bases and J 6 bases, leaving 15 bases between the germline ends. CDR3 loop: CAWSVSRGTGEQYF. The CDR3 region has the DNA TGTGCCTGGAGTGTGAGCAGGGGAACCGGCGAGCAGTACTTC.

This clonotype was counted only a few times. CDR3 sequence (DNA): TGTGCCTGGAGCCCCCGGGACACCATATATTTT. This sequence encodes CAWSPRDTIYF. The V and J genes are TRBV30 and TRBJ1-3; D is uncertain. This CDR3 contains 11 residues. Trimming left V 3 bases short and J 8 bases short, with 8 bases between. Germline V CDR1 and CDR2: GTSNPN, SVGIG (reference sequence).

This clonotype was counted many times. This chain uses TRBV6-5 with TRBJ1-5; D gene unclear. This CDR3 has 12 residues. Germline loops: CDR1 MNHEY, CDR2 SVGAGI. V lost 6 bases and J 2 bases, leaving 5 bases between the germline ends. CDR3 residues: CASRSGNQPQHF. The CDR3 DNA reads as TGTGCCAGCAGGTCCGGCAATCAGCCCCAGCATTTT.